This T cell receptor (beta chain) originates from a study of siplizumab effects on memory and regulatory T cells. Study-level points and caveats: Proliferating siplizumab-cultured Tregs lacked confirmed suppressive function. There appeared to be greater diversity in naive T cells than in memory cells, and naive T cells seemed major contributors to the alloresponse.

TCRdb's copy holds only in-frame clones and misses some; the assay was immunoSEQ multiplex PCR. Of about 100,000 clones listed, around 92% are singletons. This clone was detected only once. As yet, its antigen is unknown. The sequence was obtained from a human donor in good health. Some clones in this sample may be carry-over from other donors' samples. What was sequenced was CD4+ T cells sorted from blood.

CDR3 sequence reads: CASSRDRVANEKLFF. CDR3 DNA sequence: TGCGCCAGCAGCCGCGACAGGGTAGCTAATGAAAAACTGTTTTTT. J is TRBJ1-4 and V is TRBV5-1, with 7 bases lining up with TRBD1. The germline V gene encodes CDR1 SGHRS and CDR2 YFSETQ. The CDR3 spans 15 residues. The junction had 6 bases not matched to a gene; V was cut back by 4 bases and J by 3 bases. Supplemented by reference TRBV5-1 and TRBJ1-4, the full variable domain reads KAGVTQTPRYLIKTRGQQVTLSCSPISGHRSVSWYQQTPGQGLQFLFEYFSETQRNKGNFPGRFSGRQFSNSRSEMNVSTLELGDSALYLCASSRDRVANEKLFFGSGTQLSVL.